This TCR beta chain was sequenced in a study of metastatic and nonmetastatic thyroid tumors. Study information: Across blood and tumor or nodule tissue, repertoires from malignant and benign thyroid patients were compared with one another.

Every patient underwent thyroid surgery untreated. The authors' processing: A distant-metastasis classifier for papillary thyroid cancer was built using CDR3 differences across clinicopathological groups. TCRdb reprocessed the PCR reads via MiXCR. TCRdb assigned the V and J calls; the authors' analysis was not used. The profile shows tens of thousands of clones, about 25% of them singletons. After removal of 4 bases from V and 3 bases from J, the junction contained 5 bases not matched to a gene. Germline V lookup: CDR1 LNHDA, CDR2 SQIVND (reference sequence). This CDR3 spans 16 amino acids. This clone was observed at least ten times. The antigen is not known. Overall study findings and caveats: Versus benign nodules, malignant thyroid tumors reportedly had significantly higher TCR beta diversity, in blood and tumor.

Sequencing was done on a sample of blood. J is TRBJ1-5 and V is TRBV19, with 11 nucleotides matching TRBD1. This clonotype was obtained from a female donor with papillary thyroid cancer or a benign thyroid nodule (not recorded which). Some clones in this sample may be carry-over from other donors' samples. Here the CDR3 reads CASSTPGQGANQPQHF. CDR3 nucleotide sequence: TGTGCCAGTAGTACGCCTGGACAGGGGGCCAATCAGCCCCAGCATTTT.